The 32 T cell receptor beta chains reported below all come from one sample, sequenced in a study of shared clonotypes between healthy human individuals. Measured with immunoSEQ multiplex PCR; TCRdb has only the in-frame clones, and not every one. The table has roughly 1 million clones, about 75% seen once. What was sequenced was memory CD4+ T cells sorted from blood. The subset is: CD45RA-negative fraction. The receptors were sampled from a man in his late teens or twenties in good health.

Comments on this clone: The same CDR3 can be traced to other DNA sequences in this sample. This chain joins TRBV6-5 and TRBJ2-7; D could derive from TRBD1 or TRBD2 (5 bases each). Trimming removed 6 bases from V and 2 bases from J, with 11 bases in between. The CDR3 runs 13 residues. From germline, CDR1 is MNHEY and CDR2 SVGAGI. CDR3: CASRERGPYEQYF. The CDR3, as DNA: TGTGCCAGCAGGGAGAGGGGCCCCTACGAGCAGTACTTC.

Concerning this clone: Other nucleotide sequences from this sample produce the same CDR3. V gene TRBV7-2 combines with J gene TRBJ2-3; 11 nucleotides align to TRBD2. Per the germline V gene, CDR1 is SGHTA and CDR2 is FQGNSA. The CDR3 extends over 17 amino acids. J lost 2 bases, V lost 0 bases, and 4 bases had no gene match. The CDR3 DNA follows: TGTGCCAGCAGCTTAGCCGGGACTAGCGGTTCCACAGATACGCAGTATTTT. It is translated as CASSLAGTSGSTDTQYF.

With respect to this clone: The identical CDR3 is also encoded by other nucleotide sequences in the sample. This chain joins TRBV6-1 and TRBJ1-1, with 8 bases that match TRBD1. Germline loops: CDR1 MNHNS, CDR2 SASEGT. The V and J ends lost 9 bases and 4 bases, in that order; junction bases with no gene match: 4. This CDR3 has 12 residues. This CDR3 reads CASRGQGTEAFF. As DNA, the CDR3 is TGTGCCAGTCGAGGACAGGGCACTGAAGCTTTCTTT.

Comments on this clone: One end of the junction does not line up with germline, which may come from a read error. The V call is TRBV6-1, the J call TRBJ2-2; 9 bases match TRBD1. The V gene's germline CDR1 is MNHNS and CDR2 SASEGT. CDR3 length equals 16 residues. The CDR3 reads CASSDTGTGNAGELFF. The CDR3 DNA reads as TGTGCCAGCAGTGACACCGGGACAGGGAACGCCGGGGAGCTGTTTTTT.

The CDR3 bases are TGTGCCAGCATCGGTGGGCAGACGAACACTGAAGCTTTCTTT. It encodes CASIGGQTNTEAFF. The chain carries TRBV6-1 and TRBJ1-1, with unresolved D. The CDR3 sequence is 14 residues long. CDR1 and CDR2 from the germline V gene are MNHNS and SASEGT. Trimming cost V 7 bases and J 1 base, with 13 bases left between them.

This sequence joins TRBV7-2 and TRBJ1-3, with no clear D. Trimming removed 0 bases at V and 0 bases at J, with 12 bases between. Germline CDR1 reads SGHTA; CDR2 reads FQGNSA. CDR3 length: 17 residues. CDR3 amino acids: CASSLAGAISSGNTIYF. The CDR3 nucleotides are TGTGCCAGCAGCTTAGCGGGAGCCATCAGCTCTGGAAACACCATATATTTT.

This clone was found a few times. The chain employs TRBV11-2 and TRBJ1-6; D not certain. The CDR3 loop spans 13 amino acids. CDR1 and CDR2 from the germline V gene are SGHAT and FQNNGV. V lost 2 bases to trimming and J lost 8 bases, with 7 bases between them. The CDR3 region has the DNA TGTGCCAGCAGCTTATACGAGGATTCACCCCTCCACTTT. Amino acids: CASSLYEDSPLHF.

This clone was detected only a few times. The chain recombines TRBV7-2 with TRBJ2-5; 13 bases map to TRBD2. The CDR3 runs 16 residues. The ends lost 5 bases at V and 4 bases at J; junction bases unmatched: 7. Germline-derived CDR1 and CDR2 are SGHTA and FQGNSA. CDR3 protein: CASSLGGLAGRETQYF. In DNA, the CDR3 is TGTGCCAGCAGCCTTGGGGGACTAGCGGGAAGAGAGACCCAGTACTTC.

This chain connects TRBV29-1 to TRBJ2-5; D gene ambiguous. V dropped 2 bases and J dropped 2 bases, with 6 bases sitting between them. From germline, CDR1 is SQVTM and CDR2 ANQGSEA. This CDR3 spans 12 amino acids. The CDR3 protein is CSVEKQQETQYF. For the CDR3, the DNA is TGCAGCGTTGAAAAACAGCAAGAGACCCAGTACTTC. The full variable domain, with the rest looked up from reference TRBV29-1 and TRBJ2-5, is SAVISQKPSRDICQRGTSLTIQCQVDSQVTMMFWYRQQPGQSLTLIATANQGSEATYESGFVIDKFPISRPNLTFSTLTVSNMSPEDSSIYLCSVEKQQETQYFGPGTRLLVL.

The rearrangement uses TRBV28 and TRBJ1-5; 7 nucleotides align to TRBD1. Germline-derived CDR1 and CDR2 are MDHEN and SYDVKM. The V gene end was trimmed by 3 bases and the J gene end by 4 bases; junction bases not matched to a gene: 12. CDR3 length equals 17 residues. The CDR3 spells CASSLGVWDRENQPQHF. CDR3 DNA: TGTGCCAGCAGTTTGGGGGTATGGGACAGAGAGAATCAGCCCCAGCATTTT.

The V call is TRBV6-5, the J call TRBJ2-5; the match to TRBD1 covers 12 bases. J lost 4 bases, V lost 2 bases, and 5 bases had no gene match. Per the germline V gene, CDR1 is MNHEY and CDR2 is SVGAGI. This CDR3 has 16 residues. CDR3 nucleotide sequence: TGTGCCAGCAGTTACAGGGGACAGGGGGCTTTAGAGACCCAGTACTTC. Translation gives CASSYRGQGALETQYF.

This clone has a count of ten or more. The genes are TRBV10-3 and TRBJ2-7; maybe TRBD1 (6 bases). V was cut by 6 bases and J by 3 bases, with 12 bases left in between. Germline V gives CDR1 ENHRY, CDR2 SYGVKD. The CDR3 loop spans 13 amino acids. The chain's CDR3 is CAIRKVQGYEQYF. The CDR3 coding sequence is TGTGCCATCAGGAAAGTACAGGGCTACGAGCAGTACTTC.

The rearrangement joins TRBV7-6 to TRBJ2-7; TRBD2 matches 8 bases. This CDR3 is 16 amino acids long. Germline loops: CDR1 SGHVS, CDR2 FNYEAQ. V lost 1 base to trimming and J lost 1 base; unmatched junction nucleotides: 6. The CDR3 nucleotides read TGTGCCAGCAGCTTAGGAAGTAGCGGGGCGTCCTACGAGCAGTACTTC. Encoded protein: CASSLGSSGASYEQYF.

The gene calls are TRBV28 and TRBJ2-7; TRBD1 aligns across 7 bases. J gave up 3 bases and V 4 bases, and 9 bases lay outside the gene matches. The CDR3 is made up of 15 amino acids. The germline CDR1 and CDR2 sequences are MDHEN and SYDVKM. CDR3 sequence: CASSYGDRKIYEQYF. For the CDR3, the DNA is TGTGCCAGCAGTTACGGGGACAGAAAAATCTACGAGCAGTACTTC.

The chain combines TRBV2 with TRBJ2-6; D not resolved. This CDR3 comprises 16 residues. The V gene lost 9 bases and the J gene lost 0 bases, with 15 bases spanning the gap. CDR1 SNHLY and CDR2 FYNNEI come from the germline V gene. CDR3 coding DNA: TGTGCCAGTACGACGGGCACCTACTCTGGGGCCAACGTCCTGACTTTC. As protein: CASTTGTYSGANVLTF.

The CDR3 is CASSEAYPRTDTQYF. CDR3 nucleotide sequence: TGTGCCAGCAGTGAAGCGTACCCACGCACAGATACGCAGTATTTT. This chain uses TRBV6-1 with TRBJ2-3; D gene ambiguous. The CDR3 runs to 15 residues. From germline, CDR1 is MNHNS and CDR2 SASEGT. Between the trimmed V and J ends, which lost 0 bases and 1 base, there was a span of 8 bases.

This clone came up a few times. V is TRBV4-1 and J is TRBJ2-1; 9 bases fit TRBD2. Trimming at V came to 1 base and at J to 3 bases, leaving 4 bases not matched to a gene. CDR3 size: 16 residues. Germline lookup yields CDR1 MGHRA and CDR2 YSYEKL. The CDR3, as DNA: TGCGCCAGCAGCCAAGGAACTAGCGGGTTCTACAATGAGCAGTTCTTC. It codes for CASSQGTSGFYNEQFF.

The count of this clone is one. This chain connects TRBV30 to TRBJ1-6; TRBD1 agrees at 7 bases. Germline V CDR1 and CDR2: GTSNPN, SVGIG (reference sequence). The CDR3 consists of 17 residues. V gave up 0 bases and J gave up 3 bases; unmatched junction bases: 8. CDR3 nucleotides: TGTGCCTGGAGTGTACTGGGAGGGGGCGTCTATAATTCACCCCTCCACTTT. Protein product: CAWSVLGGGVYNSPLHF.

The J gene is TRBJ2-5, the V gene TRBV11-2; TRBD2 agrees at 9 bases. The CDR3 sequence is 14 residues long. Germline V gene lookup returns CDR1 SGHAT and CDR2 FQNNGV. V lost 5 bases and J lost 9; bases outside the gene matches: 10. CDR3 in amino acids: CASSPATSGGSQYF. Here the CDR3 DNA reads TGTGCCAGCAGCCCCGCGACTAGCGGAGGGTCCCAGTACTTC.

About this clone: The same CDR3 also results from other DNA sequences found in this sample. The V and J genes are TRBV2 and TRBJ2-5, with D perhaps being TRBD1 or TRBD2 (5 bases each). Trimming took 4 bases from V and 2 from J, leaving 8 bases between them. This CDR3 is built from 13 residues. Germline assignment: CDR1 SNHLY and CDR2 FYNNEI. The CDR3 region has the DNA TGTGCCAGCAGTGTTTGGGGGCAAGAGACCCAGTACTTC. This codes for CASSVWGQETQYF.

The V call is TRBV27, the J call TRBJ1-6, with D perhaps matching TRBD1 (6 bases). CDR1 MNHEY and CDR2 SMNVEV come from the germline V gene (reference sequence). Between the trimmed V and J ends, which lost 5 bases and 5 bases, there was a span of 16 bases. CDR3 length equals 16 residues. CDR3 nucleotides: TGTGCCAGCAGTAGGTTAGGACAGCTGAATAATTCACCCCTCCACTTT. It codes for CASSRLGQLNNSPLHF.

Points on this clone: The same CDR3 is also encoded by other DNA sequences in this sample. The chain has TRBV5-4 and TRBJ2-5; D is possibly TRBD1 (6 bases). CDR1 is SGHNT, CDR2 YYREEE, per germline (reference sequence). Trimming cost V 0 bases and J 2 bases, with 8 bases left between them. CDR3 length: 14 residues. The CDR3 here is CASSLAGVQETQYF. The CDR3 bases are TGTGCCAGCAGCTTGGCAGGGGTGCAAGAGACCCAGTACTTC.

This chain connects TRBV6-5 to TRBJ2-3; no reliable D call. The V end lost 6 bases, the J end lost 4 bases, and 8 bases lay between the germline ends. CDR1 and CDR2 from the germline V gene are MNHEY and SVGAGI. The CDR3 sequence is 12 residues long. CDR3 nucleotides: TGTGCCAGCAGGGCGACTGCAGATACGCAGTATTTT. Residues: CASRATADTQYF.

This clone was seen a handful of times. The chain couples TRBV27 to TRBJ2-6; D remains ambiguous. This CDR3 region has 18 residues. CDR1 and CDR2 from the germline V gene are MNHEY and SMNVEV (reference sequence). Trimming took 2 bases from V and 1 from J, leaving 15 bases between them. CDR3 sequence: CASSLSGLPLSGANVLTF. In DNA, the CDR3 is TGTGCCAGCAGTTTAAGTGGCTTACCCCTTTCTGGGGCCAACGTCCTGACTTTC.

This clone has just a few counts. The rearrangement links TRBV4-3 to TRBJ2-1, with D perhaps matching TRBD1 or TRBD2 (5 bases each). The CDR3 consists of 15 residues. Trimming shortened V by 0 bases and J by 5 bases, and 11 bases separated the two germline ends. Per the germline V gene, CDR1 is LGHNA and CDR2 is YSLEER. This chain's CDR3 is CASSQDKGPNNEQFF. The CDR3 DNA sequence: TGCGCCAGCAGCCAAGATAAGGGACCTAACAATGAGCAGTTCTTC.

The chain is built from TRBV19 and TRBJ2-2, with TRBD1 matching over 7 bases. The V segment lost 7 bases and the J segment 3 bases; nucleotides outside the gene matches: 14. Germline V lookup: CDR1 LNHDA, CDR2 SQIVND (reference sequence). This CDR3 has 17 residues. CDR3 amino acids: CASIHPPRDRYTGELFF. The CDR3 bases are TGTGCCAGTATCCATCCCCCCAGGGACAGATACACCGGGGAGCTGTTTTTT.

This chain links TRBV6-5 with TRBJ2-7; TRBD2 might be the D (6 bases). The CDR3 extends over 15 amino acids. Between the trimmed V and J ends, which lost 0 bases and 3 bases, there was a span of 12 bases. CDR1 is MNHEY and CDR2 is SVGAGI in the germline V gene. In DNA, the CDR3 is TGTGCCAGCAGTTACTCGAATAACGGGGGCTACGAGCAGTACTTC. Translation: CASSYSNNGGYEQYF.

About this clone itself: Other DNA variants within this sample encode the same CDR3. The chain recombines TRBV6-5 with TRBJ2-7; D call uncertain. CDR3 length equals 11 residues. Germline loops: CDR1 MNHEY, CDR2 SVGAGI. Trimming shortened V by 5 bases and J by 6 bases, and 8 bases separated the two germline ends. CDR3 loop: CASSQGGEQYF. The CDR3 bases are TGTGCCAGCAGTCAAGGCGGCGAGCAGTACTTC.

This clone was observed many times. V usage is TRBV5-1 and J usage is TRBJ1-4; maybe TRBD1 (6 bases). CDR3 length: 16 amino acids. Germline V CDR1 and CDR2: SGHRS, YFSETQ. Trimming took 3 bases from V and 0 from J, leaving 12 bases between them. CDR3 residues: CASSSAGTTTNEKLFF. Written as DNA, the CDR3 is TGCGCCAGCAGCTCGGCCGGGACAACAACTAATGAAAAACTGTTTTTT.

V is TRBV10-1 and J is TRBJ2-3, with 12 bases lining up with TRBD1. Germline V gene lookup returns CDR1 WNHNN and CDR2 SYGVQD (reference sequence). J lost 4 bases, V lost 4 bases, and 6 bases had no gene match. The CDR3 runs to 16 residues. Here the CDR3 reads CASSGPGQGASDTQYF. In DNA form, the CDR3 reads TGCGCCAGCAGTGGACCGGGACAGGGGGCATCAGATACGCAGTATTTT.

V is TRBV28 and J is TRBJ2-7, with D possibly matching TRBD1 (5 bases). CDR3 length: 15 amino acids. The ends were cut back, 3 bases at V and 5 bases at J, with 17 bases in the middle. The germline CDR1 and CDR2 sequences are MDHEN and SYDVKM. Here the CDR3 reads CASSLAQGNHHEQYF. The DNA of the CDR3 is TGTGCCAGCAGTTTGGCCCAGGGCAACCACCACGAGCAGTACTTC.

The CDR3 sequence is CAIKEAMNTGELFF. CDR3 sequence (DNA): TGTGCCATCAAAGAGGCTATGAACACCGGGGAGCTGTTTTTT. The V call is TRBV10-3, the J call TRBJ2-2; no firm D call. The CDR3 loop spans 14 amino acids. V gave up 7 bases and J gave up 1 base, with 10 bases separating them. Looked up from germline, CDR1 is ENHRY and CDR2 is SYGVKD.